This TCR beta chain was recovered during a study of cytomegalovirus exposure and HLA in healthy donors. The PCR had 60 Vbeta and 13 Jbeta primers. The method was immunoSEQ multiplex PCR; TCRdb's version includes in-frame clones alone and lacks a portion of them. The sample includes some 250,000 clones, 82% of them seen just once. The CDR3 extends over 14 amino acids. Germline V gives CDR1 SGDLS, CDR2 YYNGEE. Trimming at V came to 4 bases and at J to 5 bases, leaving 6 bases not matched to a gene. The sequence derives from a woman aged 40 to 50 in good health and CMV-seropositive. The specimen was PBMCs. The chain carries TRBV9 and TRBJ2-3; 8 bases are a match to TRBD1. CDR3 in DNA: TGTGCCAGCAGCACCCGGACAGGGCTAGATACGCAGTATTTT. The encoded protein is CASSTRTGLDTQYF.